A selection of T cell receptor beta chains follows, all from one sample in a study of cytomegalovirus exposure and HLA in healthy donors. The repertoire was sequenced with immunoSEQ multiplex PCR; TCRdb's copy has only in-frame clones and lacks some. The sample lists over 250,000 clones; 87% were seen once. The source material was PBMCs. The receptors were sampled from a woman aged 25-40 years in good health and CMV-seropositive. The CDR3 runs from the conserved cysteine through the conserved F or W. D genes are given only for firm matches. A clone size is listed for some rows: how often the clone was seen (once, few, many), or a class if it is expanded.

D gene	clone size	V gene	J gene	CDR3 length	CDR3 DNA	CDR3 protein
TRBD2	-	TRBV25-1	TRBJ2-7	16	TGTGCCAGCAGGGCCCCGGGCGGGGGAAGGGCGTACGAGCAGTACTTC	CASRAPGGGRAYEQYF
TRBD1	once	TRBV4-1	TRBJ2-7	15	TGCGCCAGCAGCCAAGGGACAGGGGGAATAGTTGAGCAGTACTTC	CASSQGTGGIVEQYF
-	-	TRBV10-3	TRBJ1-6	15	TGTGCCATCAGTGTAAGAGAGACAGCACATTCACCCCTCCACTTT	CAISVRETAHSPLHF
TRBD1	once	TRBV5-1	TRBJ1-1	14	TGCGCCAGCAGCTGGGGGACAGCGAACACTGAAGCTTTCTTT	CASSWGTANTEAFF
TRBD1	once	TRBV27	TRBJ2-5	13	TGTGCCAGCAGCTGGACAGGGAAAGAGACCCAGTACTTC	CASSWTGKETQYF
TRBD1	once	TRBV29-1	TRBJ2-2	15	TGCAGCGTTTTCCAGACAGGGGGTGAAACCGGGGAGCTGTTTTTT	CSVFQTGGETGELFF
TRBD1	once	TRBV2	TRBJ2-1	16	TGTGCCAGCAGTGAACTGGAGACAGGGGCCTACAATGAGCAGTTCTTC	CASSELETGAYNEQFF
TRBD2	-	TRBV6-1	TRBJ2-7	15	TGTGCCAGCAGTTTAGCTAGCGGGCCAGACTACGAGCAGTACTTC	CASSLASGPDYEQYF
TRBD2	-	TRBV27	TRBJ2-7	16	TGTGCCAGCAGTACCGCGGGAGCGGGGGTTAGCTACGAGCAGTACTTC	CASSTAGAGVSYEQYF
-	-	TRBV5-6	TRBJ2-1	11	TGTGCCAGCGGATTAAGCGTTGAGCAGTTCTTC	CASGLSVEQFF
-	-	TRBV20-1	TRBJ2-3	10	TGCAGTAGCGCAGGGGATACGCAGTATTTT	CSSAGDTQYF
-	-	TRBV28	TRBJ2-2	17	TGTGCCAGCAGTTTATTTTCATCAGGGAGGTCCACCGGGGAGCTGTTTTTT	CASSLFSSGRSTGELFF
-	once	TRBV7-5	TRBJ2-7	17	TGTGTCAGAAGGGGGCTCTCGTGGCGGGAGGAACCCTACGAGCAGTACTTC	CVRRGLSWREEPYEQYF
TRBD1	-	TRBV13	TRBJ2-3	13	TGTGCCAGCAGCTCAATGGACAGGGTTGAGCAGTATTTT	CASSSMDRVEQYF
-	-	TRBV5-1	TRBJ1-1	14	TGCGCCAGCAGCTTGGGGCCGGTGGACACTGAAGCTTTCTTT	CASSLGPVDTEAFF